Listed below are T cell receptor beta chains from one sample, sequenced in a study of blood T cell dynamics during melanoma immunotherapy. Measured with immunoSEQ multiplex PCR; TCRdb has only the in-frame clones, and not every one. The sample carries 9,500 to 10,000 clones, 70% to 90% recorded once. Sequencing was performed on blood, taken from a patient treated with checkpoint blockade. The receptors were sampled from a human donor with melanoma. Each CDR3 is given with its conserved first and last residue. A D gene is named only where the DNA matches it firmly. Clone size is not always given. Where it is, it says once, few, many or a class for expanded clones.

clone size: .; D gene: TRBD1; J gene: TRBJ2-3; V gene: TRBV11-1; CDR3 protein: CASSSGQGADTQYF
clone size: .; D gene: .; J gene: TRBJ2-7; V gene: TRBV6-1; CDR3 protein: CASSQTYEQYF
clone size: few; D gene: .; J gene: TRBJ1-5; V gene: TRBV19; CDR3 protein: CASSILGGSNQPQHF
clone size: .; D gene: .; J gene: TRBJ2-3; V gene: TRBV19; CDR3 protein: CASSPRTAGQDTDTQYF
clone size: .; D gene: .; J gene: TRBJ2-2; V gene: TRBV29-1; CDR3 protein: CSVEDMASGELFF
clone size: .; D gene: .; J gene: TRBJ1-6; V gene: TRBV28; CDR3 protein: CASAFRDNSPLHF
clone size: .; D gene: .; J gene: TRBJ2-2; V gene: TRBV29-1; CDR3 protein: CSVVLRGSPFGELFF
clone size: .; D gene: .; J gene: TRBJ1-2; V gene: TRBV7-5; CDR3 protein: CVRSLYCGRMVKGGYTF
clone size: once; D gene: .; J gene: TRBJ2-1; V gene: TRBV15; CDR3 protein: CATSRPNIINEQFF
clone size: .; D gene: .; J gene: TRBJ2-7; V gene: TRBV10-3; CDR3 protein: CATQPRSSSYEQYF